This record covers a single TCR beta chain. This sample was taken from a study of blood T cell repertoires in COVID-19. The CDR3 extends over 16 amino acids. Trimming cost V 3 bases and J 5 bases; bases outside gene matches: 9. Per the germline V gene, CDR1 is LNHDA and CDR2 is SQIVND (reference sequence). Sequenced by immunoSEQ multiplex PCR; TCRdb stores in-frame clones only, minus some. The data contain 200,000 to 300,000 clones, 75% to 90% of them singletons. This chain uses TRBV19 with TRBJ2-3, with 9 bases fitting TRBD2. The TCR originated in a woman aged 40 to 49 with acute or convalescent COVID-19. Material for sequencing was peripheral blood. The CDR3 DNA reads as TGTGCCAGTAGTATTGCCGGCGGGGGGGCAATAGATACGCAGTATTTT. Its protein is CASSIAGGGAIDTQYF.